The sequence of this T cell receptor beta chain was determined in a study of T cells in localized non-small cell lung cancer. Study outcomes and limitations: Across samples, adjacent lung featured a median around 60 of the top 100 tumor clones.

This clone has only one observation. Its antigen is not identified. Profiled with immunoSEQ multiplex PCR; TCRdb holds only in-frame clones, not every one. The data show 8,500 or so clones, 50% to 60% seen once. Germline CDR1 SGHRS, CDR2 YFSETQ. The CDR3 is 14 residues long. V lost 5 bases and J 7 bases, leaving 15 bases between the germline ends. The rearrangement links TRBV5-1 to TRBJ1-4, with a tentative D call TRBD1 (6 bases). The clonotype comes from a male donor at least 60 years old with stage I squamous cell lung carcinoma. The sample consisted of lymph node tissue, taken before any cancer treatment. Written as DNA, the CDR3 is TGCGCCAGCAGTCGGACGGGGGGCTCTGAAAAACTGTTTTTT. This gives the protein CASSRTGGSEKLFF.